A selection of T cell receptor beta chains follows, all from one sample in a study of post-analysis software for immune sequencing data. TCRdb itself ran the PCR reads through MiXCR, one entry per CDR3 protein. The sample records over 700,000 distinct CDR3 sequences, around 27% being singletons. Material: blood. These receptors all come from a girl aged 10 to 17 with multiple sclerosis. The CDR3 runs from the conserved cysteine through the conserved F or W. D genes are given only for firm matches.

d_gene	v_gene	j_gene	CDR3aa
NA	TRBV18	TRBJ1-4	CASSDGRGKSEKLFF
NA	TRBV11-2	TRBJ1-5	CASSWGGIGQPQHF
NA	TRBV5-1	TRBJ2-3	CASSSGQEGNTWATDTQYF
NA	TRBV15	TRBJ2-7	CATSRNWDGLETQYF
NA	TRBV20-1	TRBJ2-4	CSASSGTTGAAKNIQYF
TRBD1	TRBV7-9	TRBJ2-7	CASSPWTGRQIGEQYF
NA	TRBV28	TRBJ2-1	CASSLGGVDEQFF
TRBD2	TRBV4-3	TRBJ2-7	CASSQDGGNQPQYF
NA	TRBV2	TRBJ2-5	CASSEAEGSQETQYF
NA	TRBV28	TRBJ1-1	CASRNQGNTEAFF
NA	TRBV6-5	TRBJ2-1	CASSYRGGEQFF
TRBD1	TRBV27	TRBJ1-2	CACGQAHGYTF
NA	TRBV9	TRBJ2-5	CASSVGVGRIGETQYF
NA	TRBV20-1	TRBJ2-3	CSASTSLQYF
NA	TRBV7-2	TRBJ2-7	CASSSRRAGTYEQYF
NA	TRBV5-1	TRBJ1-4	CASSLPDVNEKLFF
TRBD2	TRBV20-1	TRBJ2-1	CSAESGSGESSYNEQFF
NA	TRBV29-1	TRBJ2-7	CSVGLGPYEQYF
TRBD2	TRBV6-1	TRBJ2-7	CASSQRRSSGGFYEQYF
TRBD1	TRBV20-1	TRBJ1-5	CSVDRDGSNQPQHF
NA	TRBV7-9	TRBJ1-2	CASSPWGVSYGYTF
NA	TRBV20-1	TRBJ1-5	CSGRESNQPQHF
TRBD2	TRBV11-2	TRBJ2-2	CASSLEGLAGDLPGELFF
TRBD2	TRBV11-2	TRBJ2-7	CASSLPGASGYEQYF
NA	TRBV2	TRBJ1-5	CASSVRSDSNQPQHF
NA	TRBV7-9	TRBJ2-3	CASGRATDTQYF
TRBD1	TRBV18	TRBJ1-1	CASSLRDRNTEAFF
NA	TRBV5-5	TRBJ2-2	CASSVRGPGTGELFF
NA	TRBV28	TRBJ2-1	CASSREGGWNEQFF
TRBD1	TRBV7-2	TRBJ1-2	CASSLEYRGYNYGYTF
NA	TRBV14	TRBJ1-2	CASSEAGQYGYTF
NA	TRBV20-1	TRBJ1-5	CSAQRGGQPQHF
NA	TRBV18	TRBJ1-1	CASSPDRLNTEAFF
TRBD1	TRBV12-3/TRBV12-4	TRBJ2-5	CASRWTGGETQYF
TRBD1	TRBV5-1	TRBJ2-3	CASSRGQGKDTQYF
NA	TRBV15	NA	CATSRRVEETQYF
TRBD1	TRBV5-1	TRBJ2-5	CASSLAGTEQYF
NA	TRBV11-3	TRBJ2-3	CASAGPSTDTQYF
NA	TRBV6-5	TRBJ2-7	CASSPGDYEQYF
NA	TRBV28	TRBJ2-5	CACRRETQYF
TRBD1	TRBV7-2	TRBJ2-1	CASSLEDRGSYNEQFF
NA	TRBV2	TRBJ1-6	CASRPGWGDSPLHF
TRBD2	TRBV5-6	TRBJ2-3	CASTYPSGRADTQYF
TRBD1	TRBV5-6	TRBJ2-5	CASSLRTGMGETQYF
TRBD2	TRBV7-9	TRBJ2-1	CASSLRLAGEQFF
TRBD1	TRBV20-1	TRBJ1-1	CSAARDRLGMNTEAFF
TRBD1	TRBV6-6	TRBJ1-2	CASSYAADRASGYTF
TRBD1	TRBV28	TRBJ2-1	CASSLRQGVVNEQFF
TRBD2	TRBV29-1	TRBJ2-3	CSVSSLSGSSTDTQYF
TRBD1	TRBV4-3	TRBJ2-7	CASSHRSTGVYEQYF
NA	TRBV4-1	TRBJ2-5	CASSQDLWREYQETQYF
TRBD2	TRBV20-1	TRBJ2-3	CSARVTSGRAGSDTQYF
TRBD2	TRBV29-1	TRBJ2-7	CSVGNSGGPYEQYF
NA	TRBV7-8	TRBJ2-5	CASSLTLPREETQYF
TRBD1	TRBV7-9	TRBJ1-2	CASSPRQGAYGYTF
NA	TRBV5-1	NA	CASRYRQTYEQYF
TRBD2	TRBV7-8	TRBJ2-1	CASSTYGGASYNEQFF
NA	TRBV10-3	TRBJ1-5	CAISESGLGRQPQHF